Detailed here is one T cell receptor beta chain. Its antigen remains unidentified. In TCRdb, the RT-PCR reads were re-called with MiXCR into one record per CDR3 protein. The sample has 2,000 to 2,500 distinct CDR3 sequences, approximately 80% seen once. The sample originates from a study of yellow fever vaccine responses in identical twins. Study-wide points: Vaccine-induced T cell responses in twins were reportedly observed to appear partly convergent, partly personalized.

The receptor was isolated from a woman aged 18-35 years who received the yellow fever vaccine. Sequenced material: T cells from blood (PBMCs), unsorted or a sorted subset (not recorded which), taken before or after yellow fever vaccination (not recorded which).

Written as DNA, the CDR3 is TGTGCCACCAGTGATTGGAGCAACGCAGATACGCAGTATTTT. Amino acid sequence: CATSDWSNADTQYF. V is TRBV24-1 and J is TRBJ2-3; D is unresolved. Looked up from germline, CDR1 is KGHDR and CDR2 is SFDVKD. V shed 2 bases and J shed 4 bases, with 9 bases lying between them. The CDR3 spans 14 residues.